This T cell receptor (beta chain) derives from a study of post-analysis software for immune sequencing data. Points from the study as a whole: F-measure co-clustering was strong for batch-matched samples. Elevated frequency relative to controls characterized roughly 5 TRBV segments in patients, TRBV5-6, TRBV5-1 and TRBV20-1 among them.

The CDR3 runs to 14 residues. V gave up 5 bases and J gave up 9 bases; unmatched junction bases: 10. Germline-derived CDR1 and CDR2 are SGHAT and FQNNGV. A word on this clonotype: Antigen: not known.

Unique molecular identifiers featured in each of the TCR beta cDNA libraries. One entry per CDR3 protein results from TCRdb running MiXCR on the PCR reads. The sample contains around 440,000 distinct CDR3 sequences, roughly 45% of which appear only once. V is TRBV11-2 and J is TRBJ2-1; TRBD2 aligns across 7 bases. This TCR was sampled from a girl aged 10 to 17 with multiple sclerosis. Input material: blood. CDR3 nucleotides: TGTGCCAGCAGCCCACTCAGCGGGAAAGGTGAGCAGTTCTTC. Translating gives CASSPLSGKGEQFF.